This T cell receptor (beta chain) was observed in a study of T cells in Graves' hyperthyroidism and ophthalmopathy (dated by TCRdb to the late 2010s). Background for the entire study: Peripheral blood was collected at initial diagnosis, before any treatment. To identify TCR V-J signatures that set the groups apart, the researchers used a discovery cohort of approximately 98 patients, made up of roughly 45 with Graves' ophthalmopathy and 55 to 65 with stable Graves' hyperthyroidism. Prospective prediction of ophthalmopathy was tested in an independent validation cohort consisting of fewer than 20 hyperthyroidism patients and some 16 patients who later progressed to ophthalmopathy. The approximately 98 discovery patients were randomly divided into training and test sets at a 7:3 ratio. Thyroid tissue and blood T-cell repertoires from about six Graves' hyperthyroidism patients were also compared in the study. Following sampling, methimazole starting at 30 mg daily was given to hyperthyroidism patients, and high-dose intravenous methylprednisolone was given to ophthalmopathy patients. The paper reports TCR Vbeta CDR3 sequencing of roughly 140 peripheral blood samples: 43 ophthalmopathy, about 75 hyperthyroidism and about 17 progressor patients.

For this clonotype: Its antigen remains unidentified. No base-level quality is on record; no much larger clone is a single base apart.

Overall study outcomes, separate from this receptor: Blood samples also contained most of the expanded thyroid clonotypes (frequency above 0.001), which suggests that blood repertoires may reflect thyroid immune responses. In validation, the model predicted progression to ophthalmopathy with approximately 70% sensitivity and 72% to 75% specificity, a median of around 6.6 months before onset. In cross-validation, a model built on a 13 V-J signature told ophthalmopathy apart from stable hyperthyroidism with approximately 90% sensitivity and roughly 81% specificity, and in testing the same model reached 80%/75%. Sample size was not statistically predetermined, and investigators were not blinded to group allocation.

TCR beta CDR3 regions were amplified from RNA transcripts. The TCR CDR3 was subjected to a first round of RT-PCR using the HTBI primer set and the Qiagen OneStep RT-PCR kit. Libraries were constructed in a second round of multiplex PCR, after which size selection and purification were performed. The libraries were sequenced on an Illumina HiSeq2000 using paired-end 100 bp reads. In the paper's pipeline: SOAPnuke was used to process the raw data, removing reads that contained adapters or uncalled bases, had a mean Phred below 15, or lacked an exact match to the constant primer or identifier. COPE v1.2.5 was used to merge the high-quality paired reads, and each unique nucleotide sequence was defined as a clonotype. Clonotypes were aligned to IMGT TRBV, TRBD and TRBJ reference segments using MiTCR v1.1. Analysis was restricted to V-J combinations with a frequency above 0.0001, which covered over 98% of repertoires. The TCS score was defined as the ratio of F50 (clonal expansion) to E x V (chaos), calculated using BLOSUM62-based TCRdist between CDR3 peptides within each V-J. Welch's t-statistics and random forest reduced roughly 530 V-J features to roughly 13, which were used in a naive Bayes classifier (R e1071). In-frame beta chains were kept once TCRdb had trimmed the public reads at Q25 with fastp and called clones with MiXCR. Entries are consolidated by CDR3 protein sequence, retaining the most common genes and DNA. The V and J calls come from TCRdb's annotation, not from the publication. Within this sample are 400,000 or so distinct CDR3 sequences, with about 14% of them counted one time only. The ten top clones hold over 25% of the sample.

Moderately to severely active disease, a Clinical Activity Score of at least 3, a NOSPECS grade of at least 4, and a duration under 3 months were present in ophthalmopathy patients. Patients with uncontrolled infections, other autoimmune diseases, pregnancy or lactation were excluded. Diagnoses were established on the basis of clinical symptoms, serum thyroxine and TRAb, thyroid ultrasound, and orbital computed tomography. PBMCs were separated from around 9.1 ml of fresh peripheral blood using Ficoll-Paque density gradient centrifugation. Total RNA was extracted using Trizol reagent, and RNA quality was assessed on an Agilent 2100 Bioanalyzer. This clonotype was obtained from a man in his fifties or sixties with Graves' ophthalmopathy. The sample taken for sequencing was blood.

The bases are TGCAGCGTTTTACACACAACCGGTTCGGGGACCCAGTACTTC. Protein translation: CSVLHTTGSGTQYF. Recombination joined TRBV29-1 with TRBJ2-5; the D gene is not confidently resolved. Via the germline V gene, CDR1 is SQVTM and CDR2 ANQGSEA. V is reduced by 5 bases and J by 7 bases, leaving a spacing of 20 bases between them. Taken from cysteine to phenylalanine, the CDR3 has 14 residues. The kept DNA is CDR3 alone, 42 bases in frame from the first base.